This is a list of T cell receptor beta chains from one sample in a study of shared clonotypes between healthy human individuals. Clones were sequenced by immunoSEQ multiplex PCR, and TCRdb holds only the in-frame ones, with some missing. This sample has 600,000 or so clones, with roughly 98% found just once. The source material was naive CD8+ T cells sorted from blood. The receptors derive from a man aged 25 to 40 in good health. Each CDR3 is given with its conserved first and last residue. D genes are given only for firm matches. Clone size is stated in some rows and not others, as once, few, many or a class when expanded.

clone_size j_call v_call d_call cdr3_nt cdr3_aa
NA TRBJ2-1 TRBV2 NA TGTGCCAGCAAGGGTCGGGATGAGCAGTTCTTC CASKGRDEQFF
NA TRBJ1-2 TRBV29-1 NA TGCAGCGTTGAATTCGGGACGGCTAACTATGGCTACACCTTC CSVEFGTANYGYTF
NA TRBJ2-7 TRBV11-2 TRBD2 TGTGCCAGCAGCCCAGCAGCGGGAGTTCTCGAGCAGTACTTC CASSPAAGVLEQYF
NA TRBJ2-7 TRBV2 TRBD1 TGTGCCAGCAGTGCACAGGGGTGGAATAACGAGCAGTACTTC CASSAQGWNNEQYF
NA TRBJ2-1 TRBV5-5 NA TGTGCCAGCAGCAGGGGAGAACTGTACAATGAGCAGTTCTTC CASSRGELYNEQFF
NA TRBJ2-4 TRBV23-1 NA TGCGCCAGCAGCCTCCGGACGGGTCGGGTGGCCAAAAACATTCAGTACTTC CASSLRTGRVAKNIQYF
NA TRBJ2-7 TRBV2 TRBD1 TGTGCCAGCAGGGATTCCCGGACAGGACTGGGCTACGAGCAGTACTTC CASRDSRTGLGYEQYF
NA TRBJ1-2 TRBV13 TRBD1 TGTGCCAGCAGCGTCAGGACAGGGGTGAACTATGGCTACACCTTC CASSVRTGVNYGYTF
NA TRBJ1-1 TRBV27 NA TGTGCCAGCAGCTCCCTTGGGCCGAACACTGAAGCTTTCTTT CASSSLGPNTEAFF
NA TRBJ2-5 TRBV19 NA TGTGCCAGTAGTATTGTCCACCAGGAGACCCAGTACTTC CASSIVHQETQYF
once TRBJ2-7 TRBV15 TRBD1 TGTGCCACCAGGAGGGACAGGTCCCACGAGCAGTACTTC CATRRDRSHEQYF
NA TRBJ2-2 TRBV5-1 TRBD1 TGCGCCAGCAGCAAACGACAGGGGGCCGAAGCCGGGGAGCTGTTTTTT CASSKRQGAEAGELFF
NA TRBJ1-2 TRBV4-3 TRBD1 TGCGCCAGCAGCCAAGATCGGGGCAGGGGGGGCGATGGCTACACCTTC CASSQDRGRGGDGYTF
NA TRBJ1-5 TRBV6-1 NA TGTGCCAGCAGTGAATTCTTGACAGAGTTTGATCAGCCCCAGCATTTT CASSEFLTEFDQPQHF
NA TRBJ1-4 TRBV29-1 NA TGCAGCGTTGATCTCGTAGGGGGAAAACTGTTTTTT CSVDLVGGKLFF
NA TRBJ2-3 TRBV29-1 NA TGCAGCGTTGCGGTTCAGGGGATGGAAGATACGCAGTATTTT CSVAVQGMEDTQYF
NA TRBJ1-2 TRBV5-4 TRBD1 TGTGCCAGCAGCCCCGGGATAGTAACGGACAGGGCCGGCTACACCTTC CASSPGIVTDRAGYTF
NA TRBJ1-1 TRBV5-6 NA TGTGCCAGCAGGAGGTGGGGTAGCACTGAAGCTTTCTTT CASRRWGSTEAFF
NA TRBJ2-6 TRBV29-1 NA TGCAGCGTTGAAGACCCAGAGCTACCATACTCTGGGGCCAACGTCCTGACTTTC CSVEDPELPYSGANVLTF
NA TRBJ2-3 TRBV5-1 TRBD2 TGCGCCAGCAGCTTGATTGGCGGGAGCGGAGACACAGATACGCAGTATTTT CASSLIGGSGDTDTQYF
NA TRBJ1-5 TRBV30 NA TGTGCGGCAGGAGATAGCAATCAGCCCCAGCATTTT CAAGDSNQPQHF
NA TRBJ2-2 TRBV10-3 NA TGTGCCATCAGTGGGATGCGTGGGGGAGACACCGGGGAGCTGTTTTTT CAISGMRGGDTGELFF
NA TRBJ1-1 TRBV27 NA TGTGCCAGCAGTTTATTTTCGAACACTGAAGCTTTCTTT CASSLFSNTEAFF
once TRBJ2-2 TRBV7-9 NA TGTGCCAGCAGCTTAGAGATGGGGGAAACCGGGGAGCTGTTTTTT CASSLEMGETGELFF
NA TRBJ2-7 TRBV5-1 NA TGCGCCAGCAGCCTATGGACCTTGGCGAGGGAGCAGTACTTC CASSLWTLAREQYF
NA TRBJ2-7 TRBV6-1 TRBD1 TGTGCCAGCTCGAAATTCGGGACAGGGACTATGGGGCAGTACTTC CASSKFGTGTMGQYF
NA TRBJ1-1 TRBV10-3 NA TGTGCCACCCGTCCCGGGGGACACGCTACTGGCTCGAACACTGAAGCTTTCTTT CATRPGGHATGSNTEAFF
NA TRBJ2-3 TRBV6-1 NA TGTGCCAGCAGTGTGGGGGGCCGCGGCACAGATACGCAGTATTTT CASSVGGRGTDTQYF
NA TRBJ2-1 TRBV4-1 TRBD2 TGCGCCAGCAGCCAGGGGCCTAGCGGGCCGCTTTTTCAGTTCTTC CASSQGPSGPLFQFF
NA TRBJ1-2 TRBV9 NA TGTGCCAGCAGCGAGCTATTAGCTCGGGATGGCTACACCTTC CASSELLARDGYTF
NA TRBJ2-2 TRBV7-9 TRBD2 TGTGCCAGCAGCTTACCGGGAGGGCCTACCGGGGAGCTGTTTTTT CASSLPGGPTGELFF
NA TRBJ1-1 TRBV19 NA TGTGCCAGTAGTATTACAGTCGACACTGAAGCTTTCTTT CASSITVDTEAFF
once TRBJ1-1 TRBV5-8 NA TGTGCCAGCAGCTTGCCCCCGTCCAAGGGCGTGAACACTGAAGCTTTCTTT CASSLPPSKGVNTEAFF
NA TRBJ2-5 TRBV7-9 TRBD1 TGTGCCAGCAGCAAGTTGGACAGGGCGGCGGAGACCCAGTACTTC CASSKLDRAAETQYF
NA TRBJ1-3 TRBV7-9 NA TGTGCCAGCAGCTTGTATGGGGTTGCGGCTGGAAACACCATATATTTT CASSLYGVAAGNTIYF
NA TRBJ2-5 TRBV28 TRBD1 TGTGCCAGCAGTTTCCTGGACAGGGGGCAAGAGACCCAGTACTTC CASSFLDRGQETQYF
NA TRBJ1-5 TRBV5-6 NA TGTGCCAGCAGCTTCTTCAGCCCTAATCAGCCCCAGCATTTT CASSFFSPNQPQHF
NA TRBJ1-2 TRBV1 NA TGCACCAGCAGGAGTAGGAGTGTGCGAAAGACCTATGGCTACACCTTC CTSRSRSVRKTYGYTF
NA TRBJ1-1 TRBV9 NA TGTGCCAGCAGCAGAGCTGCAGGGACGAACACTGAAGCTTTCTTT CASSRAAGTNTEAFF
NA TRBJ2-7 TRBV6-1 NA TGTGCCAGCAGTGGGATGGCCTACGAGCAGTACTTC CASSGMAYEQYF
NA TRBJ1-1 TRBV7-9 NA TGTGCCAGCCATGGCTATGTTTATGAAGCTTTCTTT CASHGYVYEAFF
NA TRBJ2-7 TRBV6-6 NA TGTGCCAGCAGTTACTCAAGCGGGCGATTATACGAGCAGTACTTC CASSYSSGRLYEQYF
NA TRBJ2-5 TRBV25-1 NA TGTGCCAGCAGTGAAGCAAGTTGGGCCCTCGGGCAGTACTTC CASSEASWALGQYF
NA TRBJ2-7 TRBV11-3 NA TGTGCCAGCAGCTTAGTAGGGGACGAGCAGTACTTC CASSLVGDEQYF
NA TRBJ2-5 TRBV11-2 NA TGTGCCAGCAGCTCGTACTACCCTCCTCAAGAGACCCAGTACTTC CASSSYYPPQETQYF
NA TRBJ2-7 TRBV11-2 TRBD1 TGTGCCAGCAGCTTAGGGACAGGACTCTACGAGCAGTACTTC CASSLGTGLYEQYF
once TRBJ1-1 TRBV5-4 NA TGTGCCAGCAGTTCTCCTTCAGACACTGAAGCTTTCTTT CASSSPSDTEAFF
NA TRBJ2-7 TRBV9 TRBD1 TGTGCCAGCAGCGAAGGACAGGGGGCCTACGAGCAGTACTTC CASSEGQGAYEQYF
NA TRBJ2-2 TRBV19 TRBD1 TGTGCCAGTAGTCTGCTACAGGGGCCGAGCACCGGGGAGCTGTTTTTT CASSLLQGPSTGELFF